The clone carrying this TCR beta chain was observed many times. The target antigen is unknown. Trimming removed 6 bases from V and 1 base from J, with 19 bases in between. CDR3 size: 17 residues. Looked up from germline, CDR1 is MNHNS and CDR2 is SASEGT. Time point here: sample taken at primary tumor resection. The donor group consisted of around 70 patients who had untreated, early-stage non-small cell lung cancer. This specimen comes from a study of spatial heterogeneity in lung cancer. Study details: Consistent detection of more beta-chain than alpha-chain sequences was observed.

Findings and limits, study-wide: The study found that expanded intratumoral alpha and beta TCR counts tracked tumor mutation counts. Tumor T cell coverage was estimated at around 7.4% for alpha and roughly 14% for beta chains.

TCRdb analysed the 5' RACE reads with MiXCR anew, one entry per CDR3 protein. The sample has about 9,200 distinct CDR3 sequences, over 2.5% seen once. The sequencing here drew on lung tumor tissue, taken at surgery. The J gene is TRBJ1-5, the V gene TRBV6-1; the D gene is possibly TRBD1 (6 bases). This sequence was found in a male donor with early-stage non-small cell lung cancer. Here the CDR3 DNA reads TGTGCCAGCAGCCGGGACACCGCCTCTATAAGCAATCAGCCCCAGCATTTT. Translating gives CASSRDTASISNQPQHF.